This T cell receptor (beta chain) was captured in a study of OX40 agonist ivuxolimab in advanced cancers. Across the whole study: Ivuxolimab, an agonist antibody against OX40 (CD134), was given to patients.

Systemic immunosuppression or autoimmune disease history was grounds to exclude patients. Generated by immunoSEQ multiplex PCR, the TCRdb table keeps only in-frame clones and is missing some. This table holds roughly 13,000 clones, approximately 76% found once. This CDR3 is 13 amino acids long. Germline V lookup: CDR1 SGHNT, CDR2 YENEEA. Trimming removed 6 bases at V and 7 bases at J, with 13 bases between. The sample in question was CD4+ or CD8+ T cells sorted from blood, obtained in a trial of the OX40 agonist ivuxolimab. The rearrangement joins TRBV11-3 to TRBJ2-1; D possibly uses TRBD1 or TRBD2 (5 bases each). This TCR derives from an adult with an advanced solid tumor such as melanoma, head and neck, liver or kidney cancer. CDR3 residues: CASSLRVANEQFF. The CDR3 region has the DNA TGTGCCAGCAGTCTCAGGGTAGCGAATGAGCAGTTCTTC.